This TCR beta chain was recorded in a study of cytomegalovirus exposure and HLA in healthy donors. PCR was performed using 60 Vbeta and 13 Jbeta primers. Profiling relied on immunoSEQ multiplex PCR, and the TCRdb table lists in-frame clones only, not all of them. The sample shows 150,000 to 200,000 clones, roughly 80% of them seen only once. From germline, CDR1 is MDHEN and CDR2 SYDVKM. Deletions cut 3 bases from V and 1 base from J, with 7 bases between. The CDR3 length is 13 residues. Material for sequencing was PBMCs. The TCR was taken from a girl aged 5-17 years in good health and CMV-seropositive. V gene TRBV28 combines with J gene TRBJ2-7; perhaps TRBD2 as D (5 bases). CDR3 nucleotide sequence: TGTGCCAGCAGTTTCCCGGGATCCTACGAGCAGTACTTC. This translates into CASSFPGSYEQYF.